The 17 T cell receptor beta chains reported below all come from one sample, sequenced in a study of shared clonotypes between healthy human individuals. TCRdb keeps only in-frame clones here, not all; method: immunoSEQ multiplex PCR. There are fewer than 2.5 million clones in the sample; 93% occur only once, and 0.36% lies in the top ten. The sequenced sample consisted of naive CD4+ T cells from PBMCs. Subset in this sample: CD45RA+ positively selected. Source of these receptors: a young man in good health. Some clones in this sample may be carry-over from other donors' samples.

The chain employs TRBV18 and TRBJ2-6; D possibly uses TRBD1 or TRBD2 (6 bases each). This CDR3 spans 15 amino acids. The germline CDR1 and CDR2 sequences are KGHSH and LQKENI. V lost 5 bases and J lost 13, with 21 bases in between. CDR3 sequence reads: CASSATGPPEGVLTF. The CDR3 DNA reads TGTGCCAGCTCAGCAACAGGGCCCCCGGAGGGGGTCCTGACTTTC.

The V gene is TRBV28, the J gene TRBJ2-6; D remains unclear. The CDR3 runs to 15 residues. Germline V gives CDR1 MDHEN, CDR2 SYDVKM. V gave up 2 bases and J gave up 2 bases, with 7 bases separating them. CDR3 sequence: CASSLMGPGANVLTF. As DNA, the CDR3 is TGTGCCAGCAGTTTAATGGGCCCTGGGGCCAACGTCCTGACTTTC.

The rearrangement joins TRBV27 to TRBJ2-7, with D possibly being TRBD1 (5 bases). V lost 3 bases, J lost 4 bases, and 13 bases lay in between. CDR3 length: 14 amino acids. CDR1 and CDR2 from the germline V gene are MNHEY and SMNVEV (reference sequence). The CDR3 sequence: CASSFLGDVYEQYF. The CDR3 bases are TGTGCCAGCAGTTTTCTAGGGGATGTTTACGAGCAGTACTTC.

The V and J genes are TRBV18 and TRBJ1-5, with 8 bases aligning to TRBD1. The length of the CDR3 is 15 residues. J was trimmed by 0 bases and V by 5 bases; bases with no gene match: 3. CDR1 and CDR2 from the germline V gene are KGHSH and LQKENI. The CDR3 DNA reads as TGTGCCAGCTCAGTACAGGGGGATAGCAATCAGCCCCAGCATTTT. This translates into CASSVQGDSNQPQHF.

The chain uses TRBV6-1 and TRBJ1-2; the match to TRBD1 covers 7 bases. Germline values: CDR1 MNHNS, CDR2 SASEGT. This CDR3 is 16 amino acids long. V trimming: 2 bases; J trimming: 2 bases; junction bases outside the gene matches: 8. CDR3 sequence (DNA): TGTGCCAGCAGTGAACTATCGGGACAGCCCAACTATGGCTACACCTTC. This translates into CASSELSGQPNYGYTF.

V gene TRBV28 combines with J gene TRBJ2-2; no clear D. This CDR3 has 12 residues. Trimming left V 5 bases short and J 4 bases short, with 5 bases between. Germline CDR1 is MDHEN and CDR2 is SYDVKM. This CDR3 is CASSASTGELFF. In DNA, the CDR3 is TGTGCCAGCAGTGCTAGCACCGGGGAGCTGTTTTTT.

As for this clone: Other DNA sequences from this sample encode an identical CDR3 as well. The CDR3 nucleotides are TGTGCCAGCAGTTTCCTAGCGGGAACCTACGAGCAGTACTTC. Translated: CASSFLAGTYEQYF. The rearrangement joins TRBV28 to TRBJ2-7, with 9 bases matching TRBD2. Trimming took 3 bases from V and 2 from J; bases not matched to a gene: 2. Germline CDR1 is MDHEN and CDR2 is SYDVKM. The CDR3 spans 14 residues.

J is TRBJ1-4 and V is TRBV6-6; TRBD1 aligns across 10 bases. This CDR3 comprises 15 residues. J was trimmed by 6 bases and V by 8 bases; bases with no gene match: 9. Germline CDR1 MNHNY, CDR2 SVGAGI (reference sequence). In DNA, the CDR3 is TGTGCCAGCGGCGACAGGGGGCGCGGGGATGAAAAACTGTTTTTT. Its translation is CASGDRGRGDEKLFF.

To note about this clone: Other nucleotide sequences in the sample specify the same CDR3. The chain combines TRBV5-1 with TRBJ1-3; D remains ambiguous. V lost 3 bases, J lost 0 bases, and 7 bases lay in between. The CDR3 runs to 14 residues. Per germline, CDR1 SGHRS and CDR2 YFSETQ. The CDR3 protein is CASSSGGSGNTIYF. The DNA for the CDR3 is TGCGCCAGCAGCTCAGGAGGCTCTGGAAACACCATATATTTT.

The chain combines TRBV19 with TRBJ2-2, with 7 positions matching TRBD1. J gave up 0 bases and V 11 bases, and 6 bases lay outside the gene matches. CDR1 LNHDA and CDR2 SQIVND come from the germline V gene (reference sequence). The CDR3 spans 14 residues. CDR3 nucleotides: TGTGCCGGGCGACAGGGAACGAACACCGGGGAGCTGTTTTTT. Protein: CAGRQGTNTGELFF.

This clone was picked up one time. This sequence joins TRBV5-1 and TRBJ2-3; 12 nucleotides line up with TRBD2. Per the germline V gene, CDR1 is SGHRS and CDR2 is YFSETQ. Unmatched junction bases numbered 3, after V lost 4 bases and J lost 0 bases. CDR3 length: 16 residues. The CDR3 loop reads CASSVTSGGSTDTQYF. The CDR3 coding sequence is TGCGCCAGCAGCGTGACTAGCGGGGGTAGCACAGATACGCAGTATTTT.

This rearrangement joins TRBV7-9 to TRBJ1-2, with 7 bases lining up with TRBD1. Germline V CDR1 and CDR2: SEHNR, FQNEAQ (reference sequence). CDR3 length: 13 residues. V shed 2 bases and J 6 bases; nucleotides not matched to a gene: 3. The CDR3 spells CASSLQGVDGYTF. CDR3 in DNA: TGTGCCAGCAGCTTACAGGGGGTAGATGGCTACACCTTC.

As concerns this clone: Within the sample, other DNA sequences also encode this same CDR3. The rearrangement uses TRBV6-5 and TRBJ2-7; no clear D gene. CDR1 and CDR2 (germline): MNHEY, SVGAGI. Trimming removed 6 bases from V and 1 base from J, with 7 bases in between. This CDR3 has 12 amino acids. For the CDR3, the DNA is TGTGCCAGCAGGACCGGGTCCTACGAGCAGTACTTC. Residues: CASRTGSYEQYF.

Note on this clone: This sample includes further DNA sequences coding for the same CDR3. The V call is TRBV18, the J call TRBJ2-3, with 11 bases lining up with TRBD2. This CDR3 has 17 residues. Germline V lookup: CDR1 KGHSH, CDR2 LQKENI. With V trimmed by 6 bases and J by 2 bases, 10 bases remained unmatched. The CDR3, as DNA: TGTGCCAGCTCGCGAACCGGGACTAGCGGCTACACAGATACGCAGTATTTT. It codes for CASSRTGTSGYTDTQYF. The variable domain in full, completed from reference TRBV18 and TRBJ2-3, reads NAGVMQNPRHLVRRRGQEARLRCSPMKGHSHVYWYRQLPEEGLKFMVYLQKENIIDESGMPKERFSAEFPKEGPSILRIQQVVRGDSAAYFCASSRTGTSGYTDTQYFGPGTRLTVL.

The DNA of the CDR3 is TGTGCCAGCAGCTTTACGGTGACCGGGACAATTGGAAACACCATATATTTT. Amino acid sequence: CASSFTVTGTIGNTIYF. This sequence joins TRBV5-6 and TRBJ1-3; tentative D call: TRBD1 (6 bases). V dropped 2 bases and J dropped 3 bases, with 18 bases sitting between them. Germline V gives CDR1 SGHDT, CDR2 YYEEEE. The CDR3 contains 17 residues.

This clone was seen once. CDR3 coding DNA: TGTGCCAGCAGTGTATCCACCTACGAGCAGTACTTC. It encodes CASSVSTYEQYF. The V gene is TRBV6-1, the J gene TRBJ2-7; unclear D gene. The V gene lost 4 bases and the J gene lost 2 bases, with 6 bases spanning the gap. The germline V gene encodes CDR1 MNHNS and CDR2 SASEGT. The CDR3 contains 12 residues.

CDR3 bases: TGTGCCAGCAGCTTAGAAAGCAGGGGGGGTGAGCAGTTCTTC. Its protein product is CASSLESRGGEQFF. The chain joins TRBV7-9 to TRBJ2-1, with D possibly called TRBD1 or TRBD2 (7 bases each). The CDR3 contains 14 residues. Between the trimmed V and J ends, which lost 1 base and 9 bases, there was a span of 13 bases. Germline V gene lookup returns CDR1 SEHNR and CDR2 FQNEAQ (reference sequence). Together with reference TRBV7-9 and TRBJ2-1, the CDR3 gives the full variable domain: DTGVSQNPRHKITKRGQNVTFRCDPISEHNRLYWYRQTLGQGPEFLTYFQNEAQLEKSRLLSDRFSAERPKGSFSTLEIQRTEQGDSAMYLCASSLESRGGEQFFGPGTRLTVL.